The present entry profiles one T cell receptor beta chain with its context. Antigen specificity is unknown. The source of the sample is a study of OX40 agonist ivuxolimab in advanced cancers. Patients with autoimmune history or systemic immunosuppression were excluded. The study, taken as a whole, reports: CD8+ T cells averaged more expanded clones than CD4+.

Deletions cut 4 bases from V and 0 bases from J, with 4 bases between. CDR1 and CDR2 from the germline V gene are LNHDA and SQIVND (reference sequence). CDR3 size: 14 residues. TCRdb keeps only in-frame clones here, not all; method: immunoSEQ multiplex PCR. The sample has fewer than 70,000 clones; under 95% are singletons. The chain recombines TRBV19 with TRBJ2-6; D gene uncertain. The sequence was collected from an adult with an advanced solid tumor such as melanoma, head and neck, liver or kidney cancer. The material was CD4+ or CD8+ T cells sorted from blood, obtained in a trial of the OX40 agonist ivuxolimab. CDR3 nucleotide sequence: TGTGCCAGTAGTACCTTCTCTGGGGCCAACGTCCTGACTTTC. Amino acid sequence: CASSTFSGANVLTF. The full variable domain, completed using reference TRBV19 and TRBJ2-6, is DGGITQSPKYLFRKEGQNVTLSCEQNLNHDAMYWYRQDPGQGLRLIYYSQIVNDFQKGDIAEGYSVSREKKESFPLTVTSAQKNPTAFYLCASSTFSGANVLTFGAGSRLTVL.